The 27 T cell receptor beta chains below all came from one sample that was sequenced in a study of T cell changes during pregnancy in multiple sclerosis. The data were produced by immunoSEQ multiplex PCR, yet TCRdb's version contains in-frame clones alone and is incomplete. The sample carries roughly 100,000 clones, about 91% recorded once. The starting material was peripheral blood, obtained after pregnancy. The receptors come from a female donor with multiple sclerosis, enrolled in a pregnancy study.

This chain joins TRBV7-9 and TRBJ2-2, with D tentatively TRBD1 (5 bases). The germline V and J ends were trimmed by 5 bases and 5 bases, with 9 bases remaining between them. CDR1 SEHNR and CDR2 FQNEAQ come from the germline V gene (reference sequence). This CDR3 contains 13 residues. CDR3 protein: CASSPGHTGELFF. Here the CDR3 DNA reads TGTGCCAGCAGCCCCGGACATACCGGGGAGCTGTTTTTT.

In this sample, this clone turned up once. The CDR3 spells CASSRYGPGEFF. CDR3 coding DNA: TGTGCCAGCAGCCGTTACGGGCCAGGGGAGTTCTTC. The V call is TRBV14, the J call TRBJ2-1, with a possible D match to TRBD1 (6 bases). Germline assignment: CDR1 SGHDN and CDR2 FVKESK. Deletions cut 4 bases from V and 14 bases from J, with 15 bases between. There are 12 residues in the CDR3.

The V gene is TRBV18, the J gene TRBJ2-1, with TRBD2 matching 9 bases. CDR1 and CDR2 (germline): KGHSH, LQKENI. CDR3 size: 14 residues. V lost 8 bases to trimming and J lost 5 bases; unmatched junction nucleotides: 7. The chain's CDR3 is CASAEIAGDNEQFF. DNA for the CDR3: TGTGCCAGCGCCGAAATAGCGGGAGACAATGAGCAGTTCTTC.

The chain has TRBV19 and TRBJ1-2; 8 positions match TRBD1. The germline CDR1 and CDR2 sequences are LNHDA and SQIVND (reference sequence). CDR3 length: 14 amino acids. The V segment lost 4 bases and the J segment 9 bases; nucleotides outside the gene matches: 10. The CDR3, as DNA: TGTGCCAGTAGTACCCTTCCGGGACAGGCGCGCTACACCTTC. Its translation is CASSTLPGQARYTF.

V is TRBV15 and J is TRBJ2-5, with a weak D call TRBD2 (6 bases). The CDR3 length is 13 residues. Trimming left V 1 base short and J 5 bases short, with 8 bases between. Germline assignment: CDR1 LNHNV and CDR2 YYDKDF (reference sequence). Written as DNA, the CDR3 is TGTGCCACCAGCAGAGGCGGGGTGGAGACCCAGTACTTC. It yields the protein CATSRGGVETQYF.

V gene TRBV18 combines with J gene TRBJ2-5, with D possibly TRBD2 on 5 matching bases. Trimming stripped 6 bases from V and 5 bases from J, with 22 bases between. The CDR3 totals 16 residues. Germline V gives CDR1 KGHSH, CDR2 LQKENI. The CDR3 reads CASSPGLGGGGETQYF. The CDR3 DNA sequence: TGTGCCAGCTCGCCGGGGTTAGGTGGCGGCGGGGAGACCCAGTACTTC. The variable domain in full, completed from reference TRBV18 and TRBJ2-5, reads NAGVMQNPRHLVRRRGQEARLRCSPMKGHSHVYWYRQLPEEGLKFMVYLQKENIIDESGMPKERFSAEFPKEGPSILRIQQVVRGDSAAYFCASSPGLGGGGETQYFGPGTRLLVL.

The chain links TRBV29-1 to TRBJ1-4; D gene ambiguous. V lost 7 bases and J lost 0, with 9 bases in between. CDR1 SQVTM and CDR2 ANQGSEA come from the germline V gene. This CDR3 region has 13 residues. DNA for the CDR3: TGCAGCGCCTACGGGGCAACTAATGAAAAACTGTTTTTT. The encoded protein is CSAYGATNEKLFF.

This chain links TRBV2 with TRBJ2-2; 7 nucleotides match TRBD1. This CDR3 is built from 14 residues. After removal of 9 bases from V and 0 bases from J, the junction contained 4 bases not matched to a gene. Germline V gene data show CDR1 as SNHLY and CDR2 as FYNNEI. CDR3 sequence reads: CARGTVANTGELFF. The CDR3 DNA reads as TGTGCCAGAGGGACAGTAGCGAACACCGGGGAGCTGTTTTTT.

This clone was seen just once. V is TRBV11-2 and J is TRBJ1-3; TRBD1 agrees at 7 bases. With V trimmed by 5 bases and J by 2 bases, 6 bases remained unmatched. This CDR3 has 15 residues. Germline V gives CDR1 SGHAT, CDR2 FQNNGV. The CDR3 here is CASSRTGVTGNTIYF. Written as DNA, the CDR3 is TGTGCCAGCAGCCGTACAGGGGTTACTGGAAACACCATATATTTT.

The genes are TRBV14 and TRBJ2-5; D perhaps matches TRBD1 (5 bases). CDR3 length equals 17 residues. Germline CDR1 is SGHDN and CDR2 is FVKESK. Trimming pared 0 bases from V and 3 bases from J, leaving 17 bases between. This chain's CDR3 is CASSQDSRQGRKETQYF. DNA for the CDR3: TGTGCCAGCAGCCAAGATAGTCGGCAGGGAAGGAAAGAGACCCAGTACTTC.

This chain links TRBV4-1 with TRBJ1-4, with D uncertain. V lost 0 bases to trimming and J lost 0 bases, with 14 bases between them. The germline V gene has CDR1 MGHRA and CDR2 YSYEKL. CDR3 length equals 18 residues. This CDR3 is CASSQDLETRATNEKLFF. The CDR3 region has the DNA TGCGCCAGCAGCCAAGATCTCGAAACTCGAGCAACTAATGAAAAACTGTTTTTT.

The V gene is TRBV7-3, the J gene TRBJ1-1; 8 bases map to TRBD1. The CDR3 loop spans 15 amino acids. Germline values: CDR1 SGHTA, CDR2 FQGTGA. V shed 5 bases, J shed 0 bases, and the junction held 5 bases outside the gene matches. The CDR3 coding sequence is TGTGCCAGCAGCCCACAGGGGGGTTTGAACACTGAAGCTTTCTTT. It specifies CASSPQGGLNTEAFF.

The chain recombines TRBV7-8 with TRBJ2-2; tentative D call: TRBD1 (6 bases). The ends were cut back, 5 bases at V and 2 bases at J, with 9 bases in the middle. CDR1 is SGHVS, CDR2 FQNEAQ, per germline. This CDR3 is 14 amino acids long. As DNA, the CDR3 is TGTGCCAGCAGCCCGGACAGAAACACCGGGGAGCTGTTTTTT. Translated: CASSPDRNTGELFF. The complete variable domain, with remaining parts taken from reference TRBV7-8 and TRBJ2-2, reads GAGVSQSPRYKVAKRGQDVALRCDPISGHVSLFWYQQALGQGPEFLTYFQNEAQLDKSGLPSDRFFAERPEGSVSTLKIQRTQQEDSAVYLCASSPDRNTGELFFGEGSRLTVL.

Here the CDR3 reads CASSYKPGGSGNTIYF. The CDR3 DNA is TGTGCCAGCAGTTACAAGCCGGGAGGCTCTGGAAACACCATATATTTT. The V gene is TRBV6-5, the J gene TRBJ1-3; no clear D gene. This CDR3 region has 16 residues. CDR1 MNHEY and CDR2 SVGAGI come from the germline V gene. V lost 2 bases and J 0 bases, leaving 11 bases between the germline ends.

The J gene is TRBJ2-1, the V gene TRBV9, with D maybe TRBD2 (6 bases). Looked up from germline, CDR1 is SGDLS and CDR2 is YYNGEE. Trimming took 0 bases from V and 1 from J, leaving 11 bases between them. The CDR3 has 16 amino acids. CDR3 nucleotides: TGTGCCAGCAGCGTAGTGGGGGGTCCTTCCTACAATGAGCAGTTCTTC. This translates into CASSVVGGPSYNEQFF.

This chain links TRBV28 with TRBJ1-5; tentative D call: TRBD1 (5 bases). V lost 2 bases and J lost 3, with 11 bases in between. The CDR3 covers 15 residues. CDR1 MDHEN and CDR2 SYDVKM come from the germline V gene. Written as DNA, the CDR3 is TGTGCCAGCAGTTTACTGGGGGGGGACAATCAGCCCCAGCATTTT. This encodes CASSLLGGDNQPQHF.

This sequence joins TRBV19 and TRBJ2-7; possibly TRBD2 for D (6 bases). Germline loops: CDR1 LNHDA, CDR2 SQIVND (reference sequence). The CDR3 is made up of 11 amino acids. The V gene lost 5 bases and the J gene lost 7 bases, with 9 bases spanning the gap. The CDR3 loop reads CASSVGTEQYF. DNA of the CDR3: TGTGCCAGTAGTGTTGGGACTGAGCAGTACTTC.

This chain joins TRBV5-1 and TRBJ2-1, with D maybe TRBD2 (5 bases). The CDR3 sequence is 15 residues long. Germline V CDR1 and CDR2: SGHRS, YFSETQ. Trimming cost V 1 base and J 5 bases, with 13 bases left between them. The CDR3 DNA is TGCGCCAGCAGCTTGCTGGACCCGAGGGACAATGAGCAGTTCTTC. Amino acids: CASSLLDPRDNEQFF.

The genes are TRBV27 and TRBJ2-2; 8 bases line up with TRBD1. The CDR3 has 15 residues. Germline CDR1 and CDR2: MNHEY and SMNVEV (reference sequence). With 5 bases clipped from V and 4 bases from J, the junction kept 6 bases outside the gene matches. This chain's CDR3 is CASSPGTGPTGELFF. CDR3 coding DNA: TGTGCCAGCAGTCCCGGGACAGGTCCCACCGGGGAGCTGTTTTTT.

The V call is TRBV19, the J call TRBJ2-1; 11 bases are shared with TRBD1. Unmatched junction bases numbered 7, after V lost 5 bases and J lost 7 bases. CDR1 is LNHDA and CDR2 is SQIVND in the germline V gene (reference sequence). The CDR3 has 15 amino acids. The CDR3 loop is CASSLRTGGLNEQFF. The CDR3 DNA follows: TGTGCCAGTAGTCTCCGGACAGGGGGCTTAAATGAGCAGTTCTTC.

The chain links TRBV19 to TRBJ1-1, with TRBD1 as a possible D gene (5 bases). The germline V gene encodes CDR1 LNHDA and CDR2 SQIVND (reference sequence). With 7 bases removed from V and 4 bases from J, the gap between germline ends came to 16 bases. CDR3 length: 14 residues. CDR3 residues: CASTSPRVGTEAFF. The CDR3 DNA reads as TGTGCCAGTACCTCGCCCAGGGTCGGCACTGAAGCTTTCTTT. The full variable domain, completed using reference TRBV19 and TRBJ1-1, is DGGITQSPKYLFRKEGQNVTLSCEQNLNHDAMYWYRQDPGQGLRLIYYSQIVNDFQKGDIAEGYSVSREKKESFPLTVTSAQKNPTAFYLCASTSPRVGTEAFFGQGTRLTVV.

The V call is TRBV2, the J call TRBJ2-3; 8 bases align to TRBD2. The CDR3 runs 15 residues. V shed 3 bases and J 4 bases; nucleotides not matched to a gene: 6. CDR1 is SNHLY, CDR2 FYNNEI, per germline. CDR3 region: CASSETGGPADTQYF. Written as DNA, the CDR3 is TGTGCCAGCAGTGAGACGGGGGGGCCTGCAGATACGCAGTATTTT.

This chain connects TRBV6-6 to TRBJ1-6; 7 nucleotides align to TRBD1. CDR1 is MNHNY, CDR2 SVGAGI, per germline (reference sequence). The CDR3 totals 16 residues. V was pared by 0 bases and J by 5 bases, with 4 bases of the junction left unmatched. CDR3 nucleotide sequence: TGTGCCAGCAGTTACTCGAGGGGGCTGGATAATTCACCCCTCCACTTT. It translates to CASSYSRGLDNSPLHF.

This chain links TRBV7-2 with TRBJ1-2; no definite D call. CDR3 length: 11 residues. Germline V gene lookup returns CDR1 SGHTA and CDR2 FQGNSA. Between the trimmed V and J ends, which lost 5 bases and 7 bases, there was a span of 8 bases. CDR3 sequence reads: CASSAGGGYTF. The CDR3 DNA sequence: TGTGCCAGCAGCGCCGGAGGTGGCTACACCTTC.

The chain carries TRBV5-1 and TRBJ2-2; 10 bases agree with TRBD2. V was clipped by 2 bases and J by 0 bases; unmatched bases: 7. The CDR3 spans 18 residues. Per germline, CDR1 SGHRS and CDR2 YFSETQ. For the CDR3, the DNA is TGCGCCAGCAGCTTACTTAGCGGGAGGAAAACGAACACCGGGGAGCTGTTTTTT. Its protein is CASSLLSGRKTNTGELFF.

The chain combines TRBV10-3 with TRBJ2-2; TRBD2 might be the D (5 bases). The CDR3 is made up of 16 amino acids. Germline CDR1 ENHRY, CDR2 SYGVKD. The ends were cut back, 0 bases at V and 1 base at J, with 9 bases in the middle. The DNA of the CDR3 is TGTGCCATCAGTGAGTCCGGACGGGGGAACACCGGGGAGCTGTTTTTT. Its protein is CAISESGRGNTGELFF.

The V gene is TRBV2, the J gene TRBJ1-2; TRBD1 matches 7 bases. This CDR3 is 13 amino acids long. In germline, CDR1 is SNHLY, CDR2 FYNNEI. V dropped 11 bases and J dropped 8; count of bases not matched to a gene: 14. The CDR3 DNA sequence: TGTGCCGGGGGTCCAGGGGGTGTCATGGGCTACACCTTC. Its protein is CAGGPGGVMGYTF.